This T cell receptor beta chain came from a study of Graves' ophthalmopathy and Graves' hyperthyroidism. This clonotype was counted many times. As the template, RNA transcripts were used to amplify TCR beta CDR3 regions. HTBI primers were used in a first-round RT-PCR, which preceded a second-round multiplex PCR. TCRdb fed the multiplex PCR reads into MiXCR, producing one record per CDR3 protein. The sample lists hundreds of thousands of distinct CDR3 sequences, 20% to 25% seen once, with approximately 6.9% in the top ten. This CDR3 spans 15 amino acids. The ends lost 5 bases at V and 1 base at J; junction bases unmatched: 7. Germline V gene lookup returns CDR1 MNHEY and CDR2 SMNVEV (reference sequence).

The V and J genes are TRBV27 and TRBJ1-1; 7 bases match TRBD1. Material for sequencing was peripheral blood. The sequence was collected from a woman aged 18-30 years with stable Graves' hyperthyroidism. Some clones in this sample may be carry-over from other donors' samples. CDR3 loop: CASSTTGAQNTEAFF. The DNA of the CDR3 is TGTGCCAGCAGTACTACAGGGGCCCAGAACACTGAAGCTTTCTTT.